This entry concerns a single TCR beta chain. Reanalyzing the 5' RACE reads, TCRdb keeps one entry per CDR3 protein, without DNA. The table lists 140,000 to 150,000 distinct CDR3 sequences. The data originate from a study of monozygotic twins with inflammatory bowel disease. The CDR3 loop spans 17 amino acids. The germline V gene has CDR1 SGHAT and CDR2 FQDESV (reference sequence). Sequencing was carried out using blood. The chain is built from TRBV11-1 and TRBJ2-7; TCRdb selects TRBD2, and the lack of DNA leaves this call unchecked. The source is a human donor with ulcerative colitis or Crohn's disease, or a healthy co-twin of an affected twin (not recorded which). This CDR3 reads CASSLATLAGVPYEQYF.